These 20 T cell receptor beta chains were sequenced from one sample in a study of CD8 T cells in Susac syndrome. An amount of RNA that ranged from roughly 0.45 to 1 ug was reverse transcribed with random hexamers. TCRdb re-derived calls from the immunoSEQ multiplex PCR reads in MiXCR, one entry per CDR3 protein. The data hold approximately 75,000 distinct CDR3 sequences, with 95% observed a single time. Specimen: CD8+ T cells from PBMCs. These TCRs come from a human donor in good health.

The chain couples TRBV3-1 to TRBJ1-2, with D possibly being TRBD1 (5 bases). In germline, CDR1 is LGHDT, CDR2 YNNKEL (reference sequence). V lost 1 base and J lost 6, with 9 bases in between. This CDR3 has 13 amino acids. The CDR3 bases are TGTGCCAGCAGCCAAGTCCGGGGGGATGGCTACACCTTC. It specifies CASSQVRGDGYTF.

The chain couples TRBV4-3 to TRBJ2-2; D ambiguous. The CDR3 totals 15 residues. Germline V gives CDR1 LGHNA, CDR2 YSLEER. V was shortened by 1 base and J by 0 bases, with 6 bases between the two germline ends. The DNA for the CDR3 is TGCGCCAGCAGCCAAGGGAAGCCGAACACCGGGGAGCTGTTTTTT. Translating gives CASSQGKPNTGELFF.

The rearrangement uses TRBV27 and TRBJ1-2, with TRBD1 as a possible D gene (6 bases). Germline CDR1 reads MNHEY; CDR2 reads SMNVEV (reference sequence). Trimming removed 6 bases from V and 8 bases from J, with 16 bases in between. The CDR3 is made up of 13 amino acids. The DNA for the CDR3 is TGTGCCAGCAGCGCAATGGGAGGGGGAGGCTACACCTTC. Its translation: CASSAMGGGGYTF.

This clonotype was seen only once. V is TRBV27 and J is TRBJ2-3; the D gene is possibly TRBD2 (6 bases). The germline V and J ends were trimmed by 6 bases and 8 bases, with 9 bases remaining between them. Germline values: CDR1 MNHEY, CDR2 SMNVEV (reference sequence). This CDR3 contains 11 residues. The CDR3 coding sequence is TGTGCCAGCAGCCGGGACTCTACGCAGTATTTT. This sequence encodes CASSRDSTQYF.

Here the CDR3 reads CAWSVTDYEAFF. The DNA for the CDR3 is TGTGCCTGGAGTGTAACAGACTATGAAGCTTTCTTT. V gene TRBV30 combines with J gene TRBJ1-1, with unresolved D. CDR1 GTSNPN and CDR2 SVGIG come from the germline V gene (reference sequence). Deletions cut 0 bases from V and 7 bases from J, with 9 bases between. The CDR3 sequence is 12 residues long.

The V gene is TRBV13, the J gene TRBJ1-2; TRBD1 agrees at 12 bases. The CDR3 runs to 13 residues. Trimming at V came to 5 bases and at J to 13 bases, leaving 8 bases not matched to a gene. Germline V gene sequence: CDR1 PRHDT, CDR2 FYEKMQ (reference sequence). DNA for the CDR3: TGTGCCAGCAGCGCACCGGGACAGGGGGCCGGCACCTTC. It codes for CASSAPGQGAGTF.

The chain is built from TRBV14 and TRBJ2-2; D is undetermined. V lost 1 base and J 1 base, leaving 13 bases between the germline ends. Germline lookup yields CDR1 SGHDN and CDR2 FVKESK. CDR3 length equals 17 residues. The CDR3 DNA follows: TGTGCCAGCAGCCAAGGCCCCTCCTGGATGAACACCGGGGAGCTGTTTTTT. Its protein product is CASSQGPSWMNTGELFF.

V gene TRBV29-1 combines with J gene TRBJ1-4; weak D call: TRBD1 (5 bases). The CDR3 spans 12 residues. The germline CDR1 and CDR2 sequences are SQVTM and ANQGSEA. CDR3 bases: TGCAGTACATCAGGGCCCTTGGGAAAACTGTTTTTT. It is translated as CSTSGPLGKLFF.

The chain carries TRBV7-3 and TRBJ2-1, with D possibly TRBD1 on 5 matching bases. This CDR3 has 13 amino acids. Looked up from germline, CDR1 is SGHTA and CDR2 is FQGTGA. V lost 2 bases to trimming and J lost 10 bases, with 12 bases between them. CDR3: CASSLGAGAEQFF. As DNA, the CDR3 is TGTGCCAGCAGCTTAGGGGCTGGGGCGGAGCAGTTCTTC.

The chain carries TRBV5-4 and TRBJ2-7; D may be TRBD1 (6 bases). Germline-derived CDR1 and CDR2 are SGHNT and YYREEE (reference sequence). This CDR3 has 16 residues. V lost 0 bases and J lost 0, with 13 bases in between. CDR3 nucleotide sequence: TGTGCCAGCAGCTTGGGTCAGGGGACCGACTCCTACGAGCAGTACGTC. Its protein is CASSLGQGTDSYEQYV.

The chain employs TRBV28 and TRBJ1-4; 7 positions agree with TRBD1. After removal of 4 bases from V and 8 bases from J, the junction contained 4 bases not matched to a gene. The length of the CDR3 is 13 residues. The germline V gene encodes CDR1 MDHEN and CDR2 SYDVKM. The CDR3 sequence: CASSYRGEEKLFF. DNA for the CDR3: TGTGCCAGCAGTTACAGGGGCGAGGAAAAACTGTTTTTT.

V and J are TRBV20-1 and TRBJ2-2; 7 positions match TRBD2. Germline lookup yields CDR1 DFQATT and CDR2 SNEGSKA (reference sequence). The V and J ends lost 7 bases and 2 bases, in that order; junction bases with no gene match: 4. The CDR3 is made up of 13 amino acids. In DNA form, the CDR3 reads TGCAGTGTAGGACTAGACAACACCGGGGAGCTGTTTTTT. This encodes CSVGLDNTGELFF.

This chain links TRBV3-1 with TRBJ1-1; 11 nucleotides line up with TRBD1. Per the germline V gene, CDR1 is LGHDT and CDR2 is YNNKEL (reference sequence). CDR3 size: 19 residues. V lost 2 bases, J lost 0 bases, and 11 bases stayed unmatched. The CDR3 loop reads CASSQPPGTGGNLNTEAFF. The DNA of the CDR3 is TGTGCCAGCAGCCAACCGCCGGGGACAGGGGGAAATTTGAACACTGAAGCTTTCTTT. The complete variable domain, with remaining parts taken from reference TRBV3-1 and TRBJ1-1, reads DTAVSQTPKYLVTQMGNDKSIKCEQNLGHDTMYWYKQDSKKFLKIMFSYNNKELIINETVPNRFSPKSPDKAHLNLHINSLELGDSAVYFCASSQPPGTGGNLNTEAFFGQGTRLTVV.

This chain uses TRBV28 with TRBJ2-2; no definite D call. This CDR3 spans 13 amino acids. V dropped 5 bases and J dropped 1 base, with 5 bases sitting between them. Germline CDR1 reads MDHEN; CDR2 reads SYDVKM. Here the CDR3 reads CASSSRNTGELFF. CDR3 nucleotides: TGTGCCAGCAGTAGTAGGAACACCGGGGAGCTGTTTTTT.

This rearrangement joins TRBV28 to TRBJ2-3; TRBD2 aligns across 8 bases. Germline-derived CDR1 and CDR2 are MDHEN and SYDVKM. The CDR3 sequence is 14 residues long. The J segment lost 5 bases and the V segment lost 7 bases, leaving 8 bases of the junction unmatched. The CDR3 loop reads CASTRGGRIDTQYF. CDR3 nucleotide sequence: TGTGCCAGCACCCGGGGGGGGCGCATAGATACGCAGTATTTT.

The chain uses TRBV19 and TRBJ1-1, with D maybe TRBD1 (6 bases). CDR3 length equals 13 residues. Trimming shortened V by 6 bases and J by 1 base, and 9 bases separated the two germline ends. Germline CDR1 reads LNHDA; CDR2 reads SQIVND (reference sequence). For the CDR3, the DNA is TGTGCCAGTAGGCTGACAGGGAACACTGAAGCTTTCTTT. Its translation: CASRLTGNTEAFF. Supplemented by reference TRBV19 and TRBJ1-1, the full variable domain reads DGGITQSPKYLFRKEGQNVTLSCEQNLNHDAMYWYRQDPGQGLRLIYYSQIVNDFQKGDIAEGYSVSREKKESFPLTVTSAQKNPTAFYLCASRLTGNTEAFFGQGTRLTVV.

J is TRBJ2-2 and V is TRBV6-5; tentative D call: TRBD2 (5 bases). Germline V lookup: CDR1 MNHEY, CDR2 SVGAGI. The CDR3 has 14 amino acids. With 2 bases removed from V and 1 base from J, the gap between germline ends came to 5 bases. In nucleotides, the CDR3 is TGTGCCAGCAGTTACACTAGGAACACCGGGGAGCTGTTTTTT. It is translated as CASSYTRNTGELFF.

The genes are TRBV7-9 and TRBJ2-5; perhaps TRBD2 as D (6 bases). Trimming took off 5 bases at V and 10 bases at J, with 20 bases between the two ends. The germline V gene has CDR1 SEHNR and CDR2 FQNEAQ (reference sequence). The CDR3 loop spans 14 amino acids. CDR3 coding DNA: TGTGCCAGCAGCGATCCGGGGACTCAGGTACACCAGTACTTC. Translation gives CASSDPGTQVHQYF.

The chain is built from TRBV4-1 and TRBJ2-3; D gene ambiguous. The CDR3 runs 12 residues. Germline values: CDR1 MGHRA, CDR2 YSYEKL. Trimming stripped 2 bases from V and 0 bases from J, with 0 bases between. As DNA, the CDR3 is TGCGCCAGCAGCCAAAGCACAGATACGCAGTATTTT. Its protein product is CASSQSTDTQYF.

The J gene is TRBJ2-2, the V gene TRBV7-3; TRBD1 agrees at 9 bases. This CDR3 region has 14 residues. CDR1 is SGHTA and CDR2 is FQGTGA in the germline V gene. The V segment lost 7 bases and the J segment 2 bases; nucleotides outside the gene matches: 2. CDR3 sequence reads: CASTTGGNTGELFF. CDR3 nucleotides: TGTGCCAGCACAACAGGGGGCAACACCGGGGAGCTGTTTTTT.